This TCR beta chain was documented in a study of T cells in Graves' hyperthyroidism and ophthalmopathy. Study-wide context: Peripheral blood was taken when the disease was first diagnosed, before any treatment began.

There were TCR beta CDR3 regions amplified from RNA transcripts. The study used the HTBI primer set for a first-round RT-PCR of the TCR CDR3. Each CDR3 protein gets one entry after TCRdb re-called the multiplex PCR reads with MiXCR. The repertoire holds 640,000 or so distinct CDR3 sequences, with more than 13% as singletons. This clonotype was observed at least ten times. CDR1 and CDR2 from the germline V gene are SGHTA and FQGTGA. This CDR3 is built from 14 residues. V shed 3 bases, J shed 1 base, and the junction held 0 bases outside the gene matches. The study included ophthalmopathy patients with Clinical Activity Score at least 3, NOSPECS grade at least 4 and duration under 3 months. Uncontrolled infection, other autoimmune disease, pregnancy and lactation each barred patients from inclusion. More than 8 ml fresh peripheral blood yielded the PBMCs.

Material: blood. The V and J genes are TRBV7-3 and TRBJ2-3; 8 bases map to TRBD2. This clonotype was obtained from a woman between 18 and 29 years old with Graves' ophthalmopathy. The CDR3 protein is CASSLTSGTDTQYF. In nucleotides, the CDR3 is TGTGCCAGCAGCTTGACTAGCGGCACAGATACGCAGTATTTT.